These T cell receptor beta chains were read from a single sample in a study of spatial heterogeneity in lung cancer. A single record per CDR3 protein comes from TCRdb applying MiXCR to the 5' RACE reads. This table holds 5,600 or so distinct CDR3 sequences, approximately 4.8% found once. Sequences were derived from lung tumor tissue, sampled at surgery. The receptors derive from a male donor with early-stage non-small cell lung cancer. Each CDR3 is given with its conserved first and last residue. A D gene is named only where the DNA matches it firmly. Only part of the rows carry a size: once, few, many, or a class if the clone is expanded.

TRBJ2-7 | . | TRBV10-3 | many | TGTGCCATCAGTGCCCAGAGCTCCTACGAGCAGTACTTC | CAISAQSSYEQYF
TRBJ1-2 | TRBD1 | TRBV10-3 | many | TGTGCCATCAGTGATGGGGACAGTTCCGCGGGCTACACCTTC | CAISDGDSSAGYTF
TRBJ1-6 | . | TRBV12-3/TRBV12-4 | many | TGTGCCAGCAGTTTCAGAGACTCCTATAATTCACCCCTCCACTTT | CASSFRDSYNSPLHF
TRBJ2-1 | TRBD2 | TRBV28 | few | TGTGCCAGCAGAGAAGGTTTGATTCTAGCGGCCCTCTACAATGAGCAGTTCTTC | CASREGLILAALYNEQFF
TRBJ1-6 | . | TRBV5-1 | many | TGCGCCAGCAGCTTCGGTGGACAGCGGGATAATTCACCCCTCCACTTT | CASSFGGQRDNSPLHF
TRBJ2-7 | TRBD2 | TRBV29-1 | many | TGCAGCGTTGTCGGACTAGCAGCTCTCGAGCAGTACTTC | CSVVGLAALEQYF
TRBJ2-1 | TRBD2 | TRBV7-2 | few | TGTGCCAGCAGCTCGTGGACTAGCGGGGGGTCCGATGAGCAGTTCTTC | CASSSWTSGGSDEQFF
TRBJ2-7 | TRBD2 | TRBV29-1 | medium-sized | TGCAGCATACGAGGACTAGCGGATCAATACGAGCAGTACTTC | CSIRGLADQYEQYF
TRBJ2-2 | . | TRBV9 | many | TGTGCCAGCAGCGTAGAACTGAACACCGGGGAGCTGTTTTTT | CASSVELNTGELFF
TRBJ2-1 | . | TRBV28 | few | TGTGCCAGTTCCGGAATGACCTACAATGAGCAGTTCTTC | CASSGMTYNEQFF
TRBJ2-7 | . | TRBV5-1 | medium-sized | TGCGCCAGCAGCACCGACATGAGATACGAGCAGTACTTC | CASSTDMRYEQYF
TRBJ1-6 | . | TRBV9 | medium-sized | TGTGCCAGCAGCGTAGGGGGACTTGCCTACTCACCCCTCCACTTT | CASSVGGLAYSPLHF
TRBJ2-1 | . | TRBV5-5 | large | TGTGCCAGCCTTAGGGAGGAACCCCGTTTCTACAATGAGCAGTTCTTC | CASLREEPRFYNEQFF
TRBJ2-7 | TRBD1 | TRBV9 | medium-sized | TGTGCCAGCAGCGTGAGTCCCGGGACAGGGGGAGACTACGAGCAGTACTTC | CASSVSPGTGGDYEQYF
TRBJ2-7 | TRBD1 | TRBV5-4 | many | TGTGCCAGCAGCTCAACGACAGGGGGCTACGAGCAGTACTTC | CASSSTTGGYEQYF
TRBJ2-3 | . | TRBV2 | . | TGTGCCAGCAGTGAAGGGCGGGGGCAGAGCACAGATACGCAGTATTTT | CASSEGRGQSTDTQYF
TRBJ2-5 | TRBD2 | TRBV12-3/TRBV12-4 | many | TGTGCCAGCAGTCTCAAGCGGGAGGATCAAGAGACCCAGTACTTC | CASSLKREDQETQYF
TRBJ2-2 | . | TRBV11-2 | many | TGTGCCAGCACCTTCCCCGGGGAGCTGTTTTTT | CASTFPGELFF
TRBJ1-1 | . | TRBV5-1 | many | TGCGCCAGCAGCTTGGGCCCGGGGAACACTGAAGCTTTCTTT | CASSLGPGNTEAFF
TRBJ2-3 | . | TRBV6-5 | medium-sized | TGTGCCAGCAGTTCCCCCGGACAGCCCACAGATACGCAGTATTTT | CASSSPGQPTDTQYF
TRBJ1-1 | . | TRBV2 | . | TGTGCCAGCAGTTCACCCGGGACATACATGAACACTGAAGCTTTCTTT | CASSSPGTYMNTEAFF
TRBJ2-5 | TRBD1 | TRBV5-1 | many | TGCGCCAGCAGCCCGGGACAGCAAGAGACCCAGTACTTC | CASSPGQQETQYF